Listed below are T cell receptor beta chains from one sample, sequenced in a study of blood T cell repertoires in COVID-19. Using immunoSEQ multiplex PCR, the repertoire was profiled, and TCRdb retains in-frame clones only, with some absent. Of 210,000 or so clones listed, roughly 90% were seen once; the top ten hold roughly 5.6%. Sequences were obtained from peripheral blood. These receptors originate from a woman between 40 and 50 years old who had recovered from COVID-19. Each CDR3 is given with its conserved first and last residue. A D gene is named only where the DNA matches it firmly. Clone size, where shown, is once, few, many, or a class for clones that have expanded.

V gene,D gene,clone size,J gene,CDR3 DNA,CDR3 protein
TRBV6-2/TRBV6-3,TRBD1,.,TRBJ1-5,TGTGCCAGCAGTTGGCGTGAGGACAGGGTCGTCACCAATCAGCCCCAGCATTTT,CASSWREDRVVTNQPQHF
TRBV18,.,.,TRBJ2-7,TGTGCCAGCTCACCACGAGAGGGTATTTCCTACGAGCAGTACTTC,CASSPREGISYEQYF
TRBV7-9,.,.,TRBJ2-5,TGTGCCAGCAGCTTAGTTCCGGAGACCCAGTACTTC,CASSLVPETQYF
TRBV7-9,TRBD1,.,TRBJ2-3,TGTGCCAGCGGCCGGGACAGGGGGACAGATACGCAGTATTTT,CASGRDRGTDTQYF
TRBV19,.,.,TRBJ1-1,TGTGCCAGTAGTACACCCCGGCTAGCGAACACTGAAGCTTTCTTT,CASSTPRLANTEAFF
TRBV25-1,.,.,TRBJ2-1,TGTGCCAGCAGCAAAGCTGGGAGAGATGAGCAGTTCTTC,CASSKAGRDEQFF
TRBV18,.,.,TRBJ1-5,TGTGCCAGCTCACCTCCGGACAAAAGAAATCAGCCCCAGCATTTT,CASSPPDKRNQPQHF
TRBV12-2,.,.,TRBJ2-3,TGTGCAAGTCGGCCAACAGGGGGTCACGGCACAGATACGCAGTATTTT,CASRPTGGHGTDTQYF
TRBV5-1,.,.,TRBJ1-4,TGCGCCAGCAGCAATACAGGGAAGAATGAAAAACTGTTTTTT,CASSNTGKNEKLFF
TRBV19,.,.,TRBJ1-5,TGTGCCAGTAGTATAGTCGGCAGGGTGAGTCAGCCCCAGCATTTT,CASSIVGRVSQPQHF
TRBV4-3,TRBD2,.,TRBJ2-1,TGCGCCAGCAGCCAAGAGGAATGGGGACTAGCCGATGAGCAGTTCTTC,CASSQEEWGLADEQFF
TRBV19,.,.,TRBJ1-2,TGTGCCAGTAGTATCGTCGGGGGGCTCGACTATGGCTACACCTTC,CASSIVGGLDYGYTF
TRBV6-1,.,once,TRBJ1-2,TGTGCCAGCAGTGAAGTTGCCGGGGGTTCCAACTATGGCTACACCTTC,CASSEVAGGSNYGYTF
TRBV5-1,.,.,TRBJ1-4,TGCGCCAGCAGCCCGACAGGTTTATCCGCAGATGAAAAACTGTTTTTT,CASSPTGLSADEKLFF
TRBV7-8,.,.,TRBJ1-3,TGTGCCAGCAGCCATTCAGACAGACAACGCGCTGGAAACACCATATATTTT,CASSHSDRQRAGNTIYF
TRBV5-4,.,few,TRBJ2-2,TGTGCCAGCAGTCACCGGTACAGGGCGAACACCGGGGAGCTGTTTTTT,CASSHRYRANTGELFF
TRBV5-4,.,.,TRBJ2-1,TGTGCCAGCAGCGGCTCCCGGGAGAAAACCTACAATGAGCAGTTCTTC,CASSGSREKTYNEQFF
TRBV7-9,TRBD2,.,TRBJ2-1,TGTGCCAGCAGCTTTTCATCGGGAACTAGCGGGAGTGTGGATGAGCAGTTCTTC,CASSFSSGTSGSVDEQFF
TRBV11-2,.,.,TRBJ2-7,TGTGCCAGCAGCTTCTTGGCCGGGAAATACGAGCAGTACTTC,CASSFLAGKYEQYF
TRBV27,.,.,TRBJ1-1,TGTGCCAGCAGTCCTCTGGGGGGAGTTGAAGCTTTCTTT,CASSPLGGVEAFF
TRBV15,.,.,TRBJ2-7,TGTGCCACCAGCAGAGTCAAGGACAGCTACGAGCAGTACTTC,CATSRVKDSYEQYF
TRBV5-1,TRBD1,.,TRBJ1-5,TGCGCCAGCAGCCCACCGGGACAGGGTGTTTTCAATAGCAATCAGCCCCAGCATTTT,CASSPPGQGVFNSNQPQHF
TRBV25-1,.,.,TRBJ2-7,TGTGCCAGCAGCCTAACAGGGCCTACCTACGAGCAGTACTTC,CASSLTGPTYEQYF
TRBV7-9,.,once,TRBJ1-4,TGTGCCAGCAGCTTAGCCCCCGGGACTAATGAAAAACTGTTTTTT,CASSLAPGTNEKLFF
TRBV6-1,.,once,TRBJ1-2,TGTGCCAGCAGTGAATTCGGTGGCTATGGCTACACCTTC,CASSEFGGYGYTF
TRBV29-1,.,.,TRBJ1-2,TGCAGCGTTGATTTTCTGGGGGCGATGGGCTACACCTTC,CSVDFLGAMGYTF
TRBV21-1,.,.,TRBJ2-5,TGTGCCCAGCGGGAACACCAAGAGACCCAGTACTTC,CAQREHQETQYF
TRBV6-5,.,.,TRBJ2-4,TGTGCCAGCAGTTACTTAACAGGGGCCAAAAACATTCAGTACTTC,CASSYLTGAKNIQYF
TRBV28,.,.,TRBJ2-7,TGTGCCAGCAGTTATCGGGTAGTGGCTCCGGCTGAGCAGTACTTC,CASSYRVVAPAEQYF
TRBV19,TRBD1,.,TRBJ2-5,TGTGCCAGTAGTACGGGGACAGAATCGACCCAGTACTTC,CASSTGTESTQYF
TRBV14,.,.,TRBJ2-5,TGTGCCAGCAGCCAAGGGAGGGCGGGGACCCAGTACTTC,CASSQGRAGTQYF
TRBV27,TRBD1,.,TRBJ1-1,TGTGCCAGCAGTCCTGGGACAGGGCAGGTCGGCGGGTCTGAAGCTTTCTTT,CASSPGTGQVGGSEAFF
TRBV7-2,TRBD2,.,TRBJ2-2,TGTGCCAGCAGCTTAGTAGGTAGCACTAGCGGGCGGACCGGGGAGCTGTTTTTT,CASSLVGSTSGRTGELFF
TRBV11-3,.,.,TRBJ2-2,TGTGCCAGCAGCGAAGGGGTATCGAACACCGGGGAGCTGTTTTTT,CASSEGVSNTGELFF
TRBV4-2,.,few,TRBJ1-5,TGTGCCAGCAGCCAAGAGGGGCCCCCGACTGATCAGCCCCAGCATTTT,CASSQEGPPTDQPQHF
TRBV28,TRBD1,.,TRBJ1-1,TGTGCCAGCAGTTCCGCCCACAGGGGCTCGAGCACTGAAGCTTTCTTT,CASSSAHRGSSTEAFF
TRBV27,TRBD2,.,TRBJ2-3,TGTGCCACGCGGGGGGCTCGTCCAGATACGCAGTATTTT,CATRGARPDTQYF
TRBV30,.,.,TRBJ1-1,TGTGCCTGGGCCCCCCAGGGTACTCGTGGTGAAGCTTTCTTT,CAWAPQGTRGEAFF
TRBV28,TRBD1,.,TRBJ2-7,TGTGCCAGCAGTTTAGGACAGGTCTACGAGCAGTACTTC,CASSLGQVYEQYF
TRBV12-3/TRBV12-4,.,.,TRBJ1-5,TGTGCCAGCAAGGGGGGGAATCAGCCCCAGCATTTT,CASKGGNQPQHF
TRBV25-1,.,.,TRBJ2-3,TGTGCCAGCAGTGGAGGGGCGGAGGGTGTATGGAGCTTCGATACGCAGTATTTT,CASSGGAEGVWSFDTQYF
TRBV2,TRBD1,.,TRBJ2-7,TGTGCCAGCGAGTCAGGGGGCTACGAGCAGTACTTC,CASESGGYEQYF
TRBV4-2,.,.,TRBJ1-2,TGTGCCAGCAGCCAAGTAACGGACAGTTCCTATGGCTACACCTTC,CASSQVTDSSYGYTF
TRBV6-6,TRBD1,.,TRBJ2-7,TGTGCCAGCAGTTACGAGACAGGGGCGTCCTACGAGCAGTACTTC,CASSYETGASYEQYF
TRBV6-5,.,.,TRBJ1-1,TGTGCCAGCAGTTATGCGCAGGGATTTATGAACACTGAAGCTTTCTTT,CASSYAQGFMNTEAFF
TRBV28,TRBD1,.,TRBJ2-1,TGTGCCAGCATGGGCACAGGGGCCATAAAACATGTTTACAATGAGCAGTTCTTC,CASMGTGAIKHVYNEQFF
TRBV6-5,TRBD1,.,TRBJ2-6,TGTGCCAGCAGCTACTGGACAGGGGAAGTCAACGTCCTGACTTTC,CASSYWTGEVNVLTF
TRBV6-5,TRBD2,.,TRBJ2-3,TGTGCCACCACGACTAGCGGGAGCCCCACAGATACGCAGTATTTT,CATTTSGSPTDTQYF
TRBV28,TRBD2,once,TRBJ2-5,TGTGCCAGCAGTTTACTAGCGGGATCCCAAGAGACCCAGTACTTC,CASSLLAGSQETQYF
TRBV9,.,once,TRBJ1-5,TGTGCCAGCAGCGTACTTTCGGGCGGGAATCAGCCCCAGCATTTT,CASSVLSGGNQPQHF